This T cell receptor beta chain was documented in a study of blood T cell repertoires in COVID-19. J gave up 7 bases and V 0 bases, and 8 bases lay outside the gene matches. CDR3 size: 15 residues. Germline lookup yields CDR1 MNHEY and CDR2 SVGAGI. TCRdb keeps only in-frame clones here, not all; method: immunoSEQ multiplex PCR. The sample has roughly 200,000 clones; roughly 76% are singletons. The clonotype comes from a woman aged 40 to 49 with COVID-19, enrolled during active disease. The rearrangement uses TRBV6-5 and TRBJ2-7; 8 positions match TRBD1. Sequenced material: peripheral blood. The CDR3 loop reads CASSYSVTGVDEQYF. The CDR3 DNA is TGTGCCAGCAGTTACTCCGTGACAGGGGTGGATGAGCAGTACTTC.